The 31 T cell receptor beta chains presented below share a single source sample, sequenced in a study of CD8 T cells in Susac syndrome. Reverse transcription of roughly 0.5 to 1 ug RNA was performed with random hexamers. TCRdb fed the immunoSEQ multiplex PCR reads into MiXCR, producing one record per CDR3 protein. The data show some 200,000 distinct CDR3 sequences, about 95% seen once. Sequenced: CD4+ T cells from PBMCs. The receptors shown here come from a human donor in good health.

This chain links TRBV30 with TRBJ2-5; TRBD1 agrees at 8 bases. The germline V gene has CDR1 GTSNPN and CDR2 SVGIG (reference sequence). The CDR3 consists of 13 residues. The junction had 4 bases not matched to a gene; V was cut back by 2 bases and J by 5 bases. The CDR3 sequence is CAWSFQGAETQYF. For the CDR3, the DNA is TGTGCCTGGAGTTTCCAGGGGGCGGAGACCCAGTACTTC.

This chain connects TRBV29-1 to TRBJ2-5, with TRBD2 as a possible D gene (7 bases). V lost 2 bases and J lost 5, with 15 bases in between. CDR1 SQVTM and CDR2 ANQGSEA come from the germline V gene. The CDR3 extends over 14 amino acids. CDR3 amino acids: CSVERGAPEETQYF. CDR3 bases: TGCAGCGTTGAACGGGGGGCGCCGGAGGAGACCCAGTACTTC.

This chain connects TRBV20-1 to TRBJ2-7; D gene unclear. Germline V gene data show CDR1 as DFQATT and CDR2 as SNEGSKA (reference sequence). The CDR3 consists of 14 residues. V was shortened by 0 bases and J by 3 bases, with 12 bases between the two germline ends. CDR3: CSARESEVFYEQYF. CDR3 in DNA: TGCAGTGCTAGAGAAAGCGAGGTTTTCTACGAGCAGTACTTC.

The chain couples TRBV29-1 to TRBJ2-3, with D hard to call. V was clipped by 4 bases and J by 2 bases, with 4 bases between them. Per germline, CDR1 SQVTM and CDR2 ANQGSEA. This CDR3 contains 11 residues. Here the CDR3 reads CSVGDTDTQYF. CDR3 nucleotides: TGCAGCGTTGGTGACACAGATACGCAGTATTTT.

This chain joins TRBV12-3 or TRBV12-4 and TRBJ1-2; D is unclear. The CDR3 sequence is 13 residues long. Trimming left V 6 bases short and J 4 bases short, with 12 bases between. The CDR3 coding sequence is TGTGCCAGCAGGCCTGGAAACGGCTATGGCTACACCTTC. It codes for CASRPGNGYGYTF.

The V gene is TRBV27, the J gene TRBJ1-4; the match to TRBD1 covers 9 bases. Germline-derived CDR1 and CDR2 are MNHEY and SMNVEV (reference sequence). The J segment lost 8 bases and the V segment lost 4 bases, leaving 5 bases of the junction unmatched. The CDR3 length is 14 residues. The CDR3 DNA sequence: TGTGCCAGCAGTTCAAACAGGGGGCAGGAAAAACTGTTTTTT. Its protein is CASSSNRGQEKLFF.

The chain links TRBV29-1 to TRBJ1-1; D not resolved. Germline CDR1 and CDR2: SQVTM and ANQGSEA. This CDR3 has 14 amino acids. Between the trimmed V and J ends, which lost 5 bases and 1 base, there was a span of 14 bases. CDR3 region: CSVFPNRQNTEAFF. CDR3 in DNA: TGCAGCGTTTTTCCGAACAGACAGAACACTGAAGCTTTCTTT.

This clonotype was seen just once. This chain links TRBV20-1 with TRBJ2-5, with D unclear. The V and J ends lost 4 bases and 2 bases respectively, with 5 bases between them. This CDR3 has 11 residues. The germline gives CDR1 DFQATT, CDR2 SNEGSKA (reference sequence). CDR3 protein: CSANSQETQYF. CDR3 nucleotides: TGCAGTGCTAATTCTCAAGAGACCCAGTACTTC.

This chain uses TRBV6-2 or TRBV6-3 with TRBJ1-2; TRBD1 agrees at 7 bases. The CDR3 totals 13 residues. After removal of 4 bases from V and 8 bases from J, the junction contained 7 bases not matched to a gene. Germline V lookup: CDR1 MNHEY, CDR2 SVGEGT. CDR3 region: CASSSTDRPGYTF. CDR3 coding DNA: TGTGCCAGCAGTTCGACGGACAGGCCGGGCTACACCTTC.

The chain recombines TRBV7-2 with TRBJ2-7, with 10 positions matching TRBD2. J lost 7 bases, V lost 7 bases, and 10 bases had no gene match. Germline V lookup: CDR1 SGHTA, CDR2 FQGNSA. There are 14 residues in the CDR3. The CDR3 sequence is CASTLGLASVEQYF. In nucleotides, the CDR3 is TGTGCCAGCACCCTGGGACTAGCGTCGGTAGAGCAGTACTTC. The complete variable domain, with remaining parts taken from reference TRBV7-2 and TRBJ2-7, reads GAGVSQSPSNKVTEKGKDVELRCDPISGHTALYWYRQSLGQGLEFLIYFQGNSAPDKSGLPSDRFSAERTGGSVSTLTIQRTQQEDSAVYLCASTLGLASVEQYFGPGTRLTVT.

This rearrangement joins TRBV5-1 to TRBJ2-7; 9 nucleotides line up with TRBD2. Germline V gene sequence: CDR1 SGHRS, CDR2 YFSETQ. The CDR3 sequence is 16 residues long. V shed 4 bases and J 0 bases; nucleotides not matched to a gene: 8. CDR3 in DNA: TGCGCCAGCAGCCAGAGGACTAGCGTGAGCTCCTACGAGCAGTACTTC. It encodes CASSQRTSVSSYEQYF.

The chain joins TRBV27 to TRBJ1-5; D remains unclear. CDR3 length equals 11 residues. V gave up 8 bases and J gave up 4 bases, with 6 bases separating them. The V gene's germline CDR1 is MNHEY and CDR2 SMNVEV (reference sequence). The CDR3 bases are TGTGCCAGCGGGGTTAATCAGCCCCAGCATTTT. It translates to CASGVNQPQHF.

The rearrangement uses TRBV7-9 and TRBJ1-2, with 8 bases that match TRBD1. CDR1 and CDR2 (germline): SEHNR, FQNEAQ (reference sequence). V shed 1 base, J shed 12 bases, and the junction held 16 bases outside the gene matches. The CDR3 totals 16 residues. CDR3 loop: CASSLEFRTGSGGDTF. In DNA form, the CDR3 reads TGTGCCAGCAGCTTAGAGTTTCGGACAGGGTCAGGAGGCGACACCTTC.

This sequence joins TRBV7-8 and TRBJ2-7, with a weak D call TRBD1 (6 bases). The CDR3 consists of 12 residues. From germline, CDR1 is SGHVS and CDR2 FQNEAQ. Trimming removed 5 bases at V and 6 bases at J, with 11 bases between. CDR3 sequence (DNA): TGTGCCAGCAGCAACTACAGGGCCGAGCAGTACTTC. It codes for CASSNYRAEQYF.

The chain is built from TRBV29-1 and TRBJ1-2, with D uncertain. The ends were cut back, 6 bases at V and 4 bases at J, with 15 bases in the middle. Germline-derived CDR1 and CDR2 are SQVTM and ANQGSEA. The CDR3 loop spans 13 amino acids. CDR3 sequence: CSVLRGSFYGYTF. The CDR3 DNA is TGCAGCGTCTTACGAGGGAGTTTCTATGGCTACACCTTC. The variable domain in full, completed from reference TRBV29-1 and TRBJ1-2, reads SAVISQKPSRDICQRGTSLTIQCQVDSQVTMMFWYRQQPGQSLTLIATANQGSEATYESGFVIDKFPISRPNLTFSTLTVSNMSPEDSSIYLCSVLRGSFYGYTFGSGTRLTVV.

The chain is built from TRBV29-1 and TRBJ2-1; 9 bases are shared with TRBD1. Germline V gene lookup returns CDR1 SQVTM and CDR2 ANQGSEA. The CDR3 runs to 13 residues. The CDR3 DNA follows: TGCAGTCAAGAGGGGACAGGGCGCGATGAGCAGTTCTTC. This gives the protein CSQEGTGRDEQFF.

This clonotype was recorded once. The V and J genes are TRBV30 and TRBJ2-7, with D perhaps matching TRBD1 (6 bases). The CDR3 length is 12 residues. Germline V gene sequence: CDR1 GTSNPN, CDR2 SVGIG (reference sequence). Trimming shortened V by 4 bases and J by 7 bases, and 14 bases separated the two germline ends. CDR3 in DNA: TGTGCCTGGAATAGGGGGAGTTGGGAGCAGTACTTC. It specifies CAWNRGSWEQYF.

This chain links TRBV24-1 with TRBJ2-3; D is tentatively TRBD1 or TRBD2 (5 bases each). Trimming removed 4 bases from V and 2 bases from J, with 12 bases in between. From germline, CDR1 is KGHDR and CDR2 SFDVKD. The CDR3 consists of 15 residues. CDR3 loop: CATSDPGTFTDTQYF. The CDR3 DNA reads TGTGCCACCAGTGACCCCGGGACCTTCACAGATACGCAGTATTTT.

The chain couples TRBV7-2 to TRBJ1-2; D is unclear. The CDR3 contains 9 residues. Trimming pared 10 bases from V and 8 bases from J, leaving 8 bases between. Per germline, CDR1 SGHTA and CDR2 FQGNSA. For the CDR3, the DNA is TGTGCCACCGGGGAAGGCTACACCTTC. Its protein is CATGEGYTF.

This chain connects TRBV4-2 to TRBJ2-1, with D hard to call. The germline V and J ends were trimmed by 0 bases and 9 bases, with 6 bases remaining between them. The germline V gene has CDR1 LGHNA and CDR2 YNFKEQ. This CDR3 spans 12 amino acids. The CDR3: CASSQEESEQFF. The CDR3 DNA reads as TGTGCCAGCAGCCAAGAGGAATCTGAGCAGTTCTTC.

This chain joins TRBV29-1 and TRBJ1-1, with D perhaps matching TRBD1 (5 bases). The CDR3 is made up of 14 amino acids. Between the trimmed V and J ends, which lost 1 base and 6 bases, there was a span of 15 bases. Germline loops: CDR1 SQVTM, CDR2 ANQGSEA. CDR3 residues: CSVEVQGRGAEAFF. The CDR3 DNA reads TGCAGCGTTGAAGTCCAGGGCCGGGGGGCTGAAGCTTTCTTT.

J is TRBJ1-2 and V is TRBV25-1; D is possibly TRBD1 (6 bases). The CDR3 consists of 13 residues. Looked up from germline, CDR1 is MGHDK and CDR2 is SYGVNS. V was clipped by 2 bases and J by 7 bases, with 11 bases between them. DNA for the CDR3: TGTGCCAGCAGTGAAGGGGGCGTTGGTGGCTACACCTTC. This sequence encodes CASSEGGVGGYTF.

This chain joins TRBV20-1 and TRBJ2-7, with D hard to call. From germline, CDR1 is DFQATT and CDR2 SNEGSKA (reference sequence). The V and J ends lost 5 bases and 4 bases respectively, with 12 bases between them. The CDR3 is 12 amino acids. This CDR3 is CSASPEFYEQYF. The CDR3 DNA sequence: TGCAGTGCTTCCCCGGAATTTTACGAGCAGTACTTC.

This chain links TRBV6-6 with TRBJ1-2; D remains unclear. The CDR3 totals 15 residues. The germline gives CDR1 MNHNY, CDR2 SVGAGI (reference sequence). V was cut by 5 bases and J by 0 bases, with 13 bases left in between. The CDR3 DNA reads TGTGCCAGCAGTCCCACCCAGACCCCTAACTATGGCTACACCTTC. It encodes CASSPTQTPNYGYTF.

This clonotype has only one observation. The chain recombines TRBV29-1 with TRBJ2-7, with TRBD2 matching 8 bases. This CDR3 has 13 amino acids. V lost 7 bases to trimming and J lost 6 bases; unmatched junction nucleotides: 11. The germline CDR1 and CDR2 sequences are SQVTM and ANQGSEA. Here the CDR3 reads CSGKAGVGAEQYF. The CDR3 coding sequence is TGCAGCGGAAAAGCGGGAGTGGGGGCCGAGCAGTACTTC.

CDR3 region: CSASPGVYYGYTF. CDR3 coding DNA: TGCAGTGCTAGCCCAGGGGTCTACTATGGCTACACCTTC. The chain recombines TRBV20-1 with TRBJ1-2; maybe TRBD1 (6 bases). This CDR3 comprises 13 residues. Trimming took off 3 bases at V and 3 bases at J, with 11 bases between the two ends. CDR1 and CDR2 from the germline V gene are DFQATT and SNEGSKA (reference sequence).

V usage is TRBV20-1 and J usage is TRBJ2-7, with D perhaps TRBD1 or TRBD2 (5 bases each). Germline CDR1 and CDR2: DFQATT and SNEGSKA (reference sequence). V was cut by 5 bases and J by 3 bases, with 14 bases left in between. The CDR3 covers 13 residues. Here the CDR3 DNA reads TGCAGTGCTCCGGGACCAGGATACTACGAGCAGTACTTC. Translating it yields CSAPGPGYYEQYF.

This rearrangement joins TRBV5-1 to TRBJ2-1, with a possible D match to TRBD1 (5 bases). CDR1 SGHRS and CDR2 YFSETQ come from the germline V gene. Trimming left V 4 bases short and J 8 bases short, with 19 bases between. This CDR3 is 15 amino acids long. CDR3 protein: CASSLRQGRLDEQFF. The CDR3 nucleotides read TGCGCCAGCAGCCTCCGCCAGGGAAGGTTGGATGAGCAGTTCTTC.

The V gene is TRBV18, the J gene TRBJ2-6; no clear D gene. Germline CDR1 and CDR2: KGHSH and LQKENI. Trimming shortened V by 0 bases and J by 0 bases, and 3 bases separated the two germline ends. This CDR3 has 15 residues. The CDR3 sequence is CASSPPASGANVLTF. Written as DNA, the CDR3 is TGTGCCAGCTCACCACCGGCCTCTGGGGCCAACGTCCTGACTTTC.

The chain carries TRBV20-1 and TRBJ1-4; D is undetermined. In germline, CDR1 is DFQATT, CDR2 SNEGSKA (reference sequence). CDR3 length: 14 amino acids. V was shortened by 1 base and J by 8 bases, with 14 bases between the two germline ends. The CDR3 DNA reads TGCAGTGCTAGAGTCCCCCTTAAAGGCGAAAAACTGTTTTTT. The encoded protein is CSARVPLKGEKLFF.

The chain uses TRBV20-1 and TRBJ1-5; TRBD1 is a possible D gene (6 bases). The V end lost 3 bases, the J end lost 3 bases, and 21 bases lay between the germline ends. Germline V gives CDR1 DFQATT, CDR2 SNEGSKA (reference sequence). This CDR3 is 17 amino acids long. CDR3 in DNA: TGCAGTGCTAGTGACGGGGGCGCTAATTGGAACAATCAGCCCCAGCATTTT. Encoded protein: CSASDGGANWNNQPQHF.